This TCR beta chain was sequenced during a study of shared clonotypes between healthy human individuals. Study-wide background: Per donor, CD8 memory used one plate, CD8 naive used two, CD4 memory used three and CD4 naive used three.

Study findings and constraints: Incomplete sequencing of sorted subsets was indicated by rarefaction despite large depth. It was observed that roughly 5.1% of naive CD4 clonotypes were shared across four donors.

A remark on this clone: Its antigen is undetermined.

As handled by the study authors: In the immunoSEQ data, sequences were junction-only and lacked quality scores, so filtering differed. Clones were sequenced by immunoSEQ multiplex PCR, and TCRdb holds only the in-frame ones, with some missing. The DNA gave D and trimming, while V, J and clone size come from that table. This repertoire shows a few million clones, 85% to 95% found once; its top ten account for about 0.13%. Losses at the gene ends were 7 bases for V and 4 bases for J; bases not matched to a gene: 10. The germline V gene encodes CDR1 GTSNPN and CDR2 SVGIG (reference sequence). The CDR3 covers 14 residues.

The V call is TRBV30, the J call TRBJ2-3; 8 bases match TRBD2. The sample was naive CD4+ T cells sorted from blood. Subset indicated: CD45RA+ positively selected. The TCR originated in a man aged 18-30 years in good health. In DNA form, the CDR3 reads TGTGCCTTTAGAGCGGGGGCGTTCGCAGATACGCAGTATTTT. It specifies CAFRAGAFADTQYF.